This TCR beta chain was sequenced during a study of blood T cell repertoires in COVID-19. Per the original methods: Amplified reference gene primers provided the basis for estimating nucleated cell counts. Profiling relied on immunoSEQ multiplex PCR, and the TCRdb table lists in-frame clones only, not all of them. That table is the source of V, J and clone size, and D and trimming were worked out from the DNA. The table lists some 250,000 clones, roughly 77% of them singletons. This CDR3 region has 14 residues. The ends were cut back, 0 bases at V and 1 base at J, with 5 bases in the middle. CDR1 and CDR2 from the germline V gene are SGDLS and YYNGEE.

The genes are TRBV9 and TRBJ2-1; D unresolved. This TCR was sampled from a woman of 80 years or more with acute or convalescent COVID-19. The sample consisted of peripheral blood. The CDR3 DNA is TGTGCCAGCAGCGTAGATCGGTCCTACAATGAGCAGTTCTTC. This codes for CASSVDRSYNEQFF.